These 3 T cell receptor beta chains were sequenced from one sample in a study of blood T cell repertoires in COVID-19 (dated by TCRdb to about 2020). The library was made by the immunoSEQ multiplex PCR assay. In TCRdb, the immuneACCESS table is reduced to in-frame sequences with V and J assigned. These tables do not hold every clone; where another copy was compared, an unresolved V gene accounts for under half, and the others remain unexplained. A total of hundreds of thousands of clones appear in this sample, about 82% of them only once. The ten largest make up more than 6% of the sample. Input material: peripheral blood. The receptor set was obtained from a human donor in a cohort sampled during active COVID-19.

This chain joins TRBV14 and TRBJ2-3, with TRBD2 identical over 9 bases. V dropped 4 bases and J dropped 4; count of bases not matched to a gene: 12. CDR1 SGHDN and CDR2 FVKESK come from the germline V gene. The CDR3 consists of 17 residues. CDR3 region: CASSLEESGGSADTQYF. The DNA of the CDR3 is TGTGCCAGCAGCCTAGAAGAGAGCGGGGGGAGCGCAGATACGCAGTATTTT.

The genes are TRBV11-1 and TRBJ2-7, with D perhaps TRBD2 (5 bases). There are 13 residues in the CDR3. Deletions cut 5 bases from V and 3 bases from J, with 11 bases between. CDR1 SGHAT and CDR2 FQDESV come from the germline V gene (reference sequence). The CDR3 DNA is TGTGCCAGCAGCCGAGGGAATTTCTACGAGCAGTACTTC. Its protein is CASSRGNFYEQYF. Based on the CDR3 plus reference TRBV11-1 and TRBJ2-7, the full variable domain is EAEVAQSPRYKITEKSQAVAFWCDPISGHATLYWYRQILGQGPELLVQFQDESVVDDSQLPKDRFSAERLKGVDSTLKIQPAELGDSAMYLCASSRGNFYEQYFGPGTRLTVT.

This sequence joins TRBV18 and TRBJ2-7; tentatively, D is TRBD2 (7 bases). Germline V lookup: CDR1 KGHSH, CDR2 LQKENI. Trimming pared 0 bases from V and 3 bases from J, leaving 12 bases between. This CDR3 has 15 residues. CDR3 nucleotides: TGTGCCAGCTCACCACCGGGTAGGGGGGGCTACGAGCAGTACTTC. Its translation: CASSPPGRGGYEQYF.